These T cell receptor beta chains were read from a single sample in a study of cytomegalovirus exposure and HLA in healthy donors. Sequencing was performed with immunoSEQ multiplex PCR; in TCRdb, only in-frame clones are kept and a portion is missing. This table holds about 240,000 clones, around 85% found once. The sequenced sample was PBMCs. The receptors shown here come from a woman aged 30 to 39 in good health and CMV-seropositive. Both conserved end residues are part of each CDR3. D genes are given only for firm matches. For some rows the clone size is stated as once, few or many, or as a class when expanded; others skip it.

D,J,size,V,CDR3,DNA
TRBD2,TRBJ2-1,.,TRBV5-1,CASSPDPGLAGNEQFF,TGCGCCAGCAGCCCCGATCCGGGACTAGCGGGCAATGAGCAGTTCTTC
.,TRBJ1-5,.,TRBV2,CASSEEASNQPQHF,TGTGCCAGCAGTGAAGAAGCTAGCAATCAGCCCCAGCATTTT
.,TRBJ2-7,.,TRBV5-3,CARSLESIEPPRPYEQYF,TGTGCCAGAAGCTTGGAATCCATAGAACCACCGCGTCCCTACGAGCAGTACTTC
.,TRBJ2-2,.,TRBV7-2,CASSLNPALASGGELFF,TGTGCCAGCAGCTTAAATCCCGCACTCGCCTCGGGCGGGGAGCTGTTTTTT
TRBD1,TRBJ1-2,.,TRBV10-3,CAISEQDRGDGYTF,TGTGCCATCAGCGAACAAGACAGGGGCGATGGCTACACCTTC
TRBD2,TRBJ2-7,.,TRBV28,CASRLLAGGRNEQYF,TGTGCCAGCAGACTCCTAGCGGGAGGGCGTAACGAGCAGTACTTC
.,TRBJ1-3,.,TRBV10-2,CASSESGQGKGNTIYF,TGCGCCAGCAGTGAGTCGGGCCAGGGTAAAGGAAACACCATATATTTT
.,TRBJ2-7,.,TRBV7-9,CASSLAGVNYEQYF,TGTGCCAGCAGCTTAGCGGGAGTAAACTACGAGCAGTACTTC
TRBD1,TRBJ1-5,.,TRBV2,CASSWDRDPAFGNQPQHF,TGTGCCAGCAGCTGGGACAGGGACCCAGCTTTTGGCAATCAGCCCCAGCATTTT
TRBD1,TRBJ2-2,.,TRBV28,CASSPGQGVAGELFF,TGTGCCAGCAGTCCCGGACAGGGGGTCGCCGGGGAGCTGTTTTTT
TRBD1,TRBJ1-2,.,TRBV27,CASSPLSQGAMSYGYTF,TGTGCCAGCAGTCCCTTAAGCCAGGGGGCAATGAGTTATGGCTACACCTTC
.,TRBJ1-4,once,TRBV6-1,CASSGRRGGTGGNEKLFF,TGTGCCAGCAGTGGACGCAGGGGAGGAACGGGGGGTAATGAAAAACTGTTTTTT
.,TRBJ2-2,.,TRBV5-1,CASSFPANTGELFF,TGCGCCAGCAGCTTCCCAGCGAACACCGGGGAGCTGTTTTTT
TRBD1,TRBJ2-3,once,TRBV23-1,CASHPGPGGGIADTQYF,TGCGCCAGCCACCCCGGGCCAGGGGGCGGAATCGCAGATACGCAGTATTTT
.,TRBJ1-5,once,TRBV7-8,CASSQTGTYSNQPQHF,TGTGCCAGCAGTCAAACAGGGACGTATAGCAATCAGCCCCAGCATTTT
.,TRBJ2-1,.,TRBV29-1,CSVAPRLGTEQFF,TGCAGCGTTGCTCCGAGATTGGGGACAGAGCAGTTCTTC
.,TRBJ1-1,.,TRBV10-2,CASSESAGNRWTEAFF,TGCGCCAGCAGTGAGAGCGCAGGGAATCGTTGGACTGAAGCTTTCTTT
TRBD2,TRBJ2-5,.,TRBV11-2,CASSLILAGPWETQYF,TGTGCCAGCAGCTTAATTCTAGCGGGGCCCTGGGAGACCCAGTACTTC
.,TRBJ2-7,.,TRBV7-9,CASTRGKGYEQYF,TGTGCCAGCACCCGGGGAAAGGGCTACGAGCAGTACTTC
TRBD1,TRBJ2-1,.,TRBV29-1,CSVDPGTGVYEQFF,TGCAGCGTTGACCCCGGGACAGGGGTGTATGAGCAGTTCTTC
.,TRBJ1-5,.,TRBV6-1,CASSVDRGDQPQHF,TGTGCCAGCAGTGTTGACAGAGGTGATCAGCCCCAGCATTTT
.,TRBJ1-1,.,TRBV30,CAWSVGGFTEAFF,TGTGCCTGGAGTGTTGGGGGGTTCACTGAAGCTTTCTTT
TRBD2,TRBJ2-5,.,TRBV10-3,CAISPGLVSQETQYF,TGTGCCATCAGCCCGGGACTAGTCTCCCAAGAGACCCAGTACTTC
TRBD1,TRBJ2-7,once,TRBV27,CASRSLTGLRSGEQYF,TGTGCCAGCAGGAGCCTGACAGGGCTAAGATCCGGCGAGCAGTACTTC
TRBD1,TRBJ2-7,.,TRBV2,CASSEGWTGLGEQNF,TGTGCCAGCAGTGAAGGCTGGACAGGGTTGGGCGAGCAGAACTTC
.,TRBJ2-1,.,TRBV6-5,CASSYGTSEQFF,TGTGCCAGCAGTTACGGTACTAGTGAGCAGTTCTTC
TRBD1,TRBJ2-1,once,TRBV5-1,CASSLDRGVNEQFF,TGCGCCAGCAGTCTGGACAGGGGAGTCAATGAGCAGTTCTTC
.,TRBJ2-7,.,TRBV7-2,CASSLGLARWAYEQYF,TGTGCCAGCAGCTTAGGCCTGGCGCGGTGGGCCTACGAGCAGTACTTC
TRBD2,TRBJ2-7,.,TRBV19,CASSILHQTSGTYEQYF,TGTGCCAGTAGTATCCTACACCAGACTAGCGGGACCTACGAGCAGTACTTC
TRBD1,TRBJ1-1,.,TRBV6-6,CASSATGGRFEAFF,TGTGCCAGCAGTGCGACAGGGGGCCGCTTCGAAGCTTTCTTT
.,TRBJ2-5,.,TRBV2,CASSEAGGDLETQYF,TGTGCCAGCAGTGAAGCAGGGGGGGATTTGGAGACCCAGTACTTC
.,TRBJ2-5,.,TRBV18,CASSPLNQGQETQYF,TGTGCCAGCTCACCACTGAACCAGGGTCAAGAGACCCAGTACTTC
TRBD2,TRBJ2-1,.,TRBV29-1,CSVDRGGGTSGREQFF,TGCAGCGTTGACAGGGGTGGTGGGACTAGCGGGAGAGAGCAGTTCTTC
.,TRBJ2-1,.,TRBV5-1,CASSLRGIEEQFF,TGCGCCAGCAGCTTGAGGGGTATTGAGGAGCAGTTCTTC
.,TRBJ1-5,few,TRBV7-2,CASSLALGGGVQPQHF,TGTGCCAGCAGCTTAGCGCTGGGAGGGGGGGTTCAGCCCCAGCATTTT
TRBD1,TRBJ2-7,.,TRBV6-5,CASSYSDRSKVEQYF,TGTGCCAGCAGTTACTCGGACAGGAGTAAGGTTGAGCAGTACTTC
TRBD1,TRBJ1-4,once,TRBV15,CATSRKGQGPEKLFF,TGTGCCACCAGCAGAAAGGGACAGGGCCCCGAAAAACTGTTTTTT
TRBD1,TRBJ2-7,.,TRBV27,CASSLRDRTYEQYF,TGTGCCAGCAGTCTCCGGGACAGGACCTACGAGCAGTACTTC
.,TRBJ1-4,.,TRBV5-1,CASSLMTEGGLFF,TGCGCCAGCAGCCTCATGACCGAAGGAGGACTGTTTTTT
TRBD1,TRBJ2-5,.,TRBV7-9,CASSLIMKGRGETQYF,TGTGCCAGCAGCTTAATAATGAAGGGCAGGGGGGAGACCCAGTACTTC
.,TRBJ2-7,.,TRBV28,CASSSQTGSSSYEQYF,TGTGCCAGCAGCTCCCAGACAGGATCAAGCTCCTACGAGCAGTACTTC
.,TRBJ2-7,.,TRBV28,CASRGSISSYEQYF,TGTGCCAGCAGGGGCTCCATAAGCTCCTACGAGCAGTACTTC
TRBD2,TRBJ2-7,.,TRBV7-9,CASSYLGLAGEQYF,TGTGCCAGCAGCTATCTGGGGCTAGCGGGCGAGCAGTACTTC
.,TRBJ1-5,.,TRBV4-1,CASSQGGSGSNQPQHF,TGCGCCAGCAGCCAAGGAGGGAGTGGGAGCAATCAGCCCCAGCATTTT
TRBD1,TRBJ1-5,.,TRBV5-1,CASSLGTGGQPQHF,TGCGCCAGCAGCTTGGGGACAGGGGGTCAGCCCCAGCATTTT
TRBD2,TRBJ2-7,.,TRBV7-9,CASSSYRGGNYEQYF,TGTGCCAGCAGTTCCTACCGGGGGGGGAACTACGAGCAGTACTTC
.,TRBJ1-5,.,TRBV5-1,CASSPGQVSNQPQHF,TGCGCCAGCAGCCCTGGACAAGTTAGCAATCAGCCCCAGCATTTT
TRBD1,TRBJ1-3,.,TRBV19,CASNDRGSGNTIYF,TGTGCCAGTAACGACAGGGGATCTGGAAACACCATATATTTT
.,TRBJ2-7,.,TRBV11-2,CASSPTSQYEQYF,TGTGCCAGCAGCCCGACTTCCCAGTACGAGCAGTACTTC
.,TRBJ1-3,.,TRBV4-2,CASSQERWGGGNTIYF,TGTGCCAGCAGCCAAGAGAGGTGGGGGGGTGGAAACACCATATATTTT
TRBD2,TRBJ2-1,.,TRBV6-5,CASQPRLAGYNEQFF,TGTGCCAGCCAACCCAGACTAGCGGGATACAATGAGCAGTTCTTC
.,TRBJ2-1,.,TRBV5-4,CASSVGGYNEQFF,TGTGCCAGCAGCGTAGGGGGTTACAATGAGCAGTTCTTC
TRBD2,TRBJ2-2,.,TRBV27,CASSSLGEGYGGELFF,TGTGCCAGCAGTTCCTTAGGGGAGGGGTACGGCGGGGAGCTGTTTTTT
TRBD1,TRBJ2-2,.,TRBV27,CASSLGQGLYPGELFF,TGTGCCAGCAGTTTAGGACAGGGATTGTATCCCGGGGAGCTGTTTTTT
TRBD2,TRBJ2-7,.,TRBV5-1,CASSLGPSGSYEQYF,TGCGCCAGCAGCTTGGGTCCTAGCGGCTCCTACGAGCAGTACTTC